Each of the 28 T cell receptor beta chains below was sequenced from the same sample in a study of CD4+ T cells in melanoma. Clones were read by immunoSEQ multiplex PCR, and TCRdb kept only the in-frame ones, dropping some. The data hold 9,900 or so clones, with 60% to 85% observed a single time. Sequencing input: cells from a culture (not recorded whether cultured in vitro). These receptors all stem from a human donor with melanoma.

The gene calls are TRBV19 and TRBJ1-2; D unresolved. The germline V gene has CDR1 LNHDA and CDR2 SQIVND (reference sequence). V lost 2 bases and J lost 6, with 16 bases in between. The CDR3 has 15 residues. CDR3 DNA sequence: TGTGCCAGTAGTATAACGCCCGGGGTCGGTCATGGCTACACCTTC. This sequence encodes CASSITPGVGHGYTF.

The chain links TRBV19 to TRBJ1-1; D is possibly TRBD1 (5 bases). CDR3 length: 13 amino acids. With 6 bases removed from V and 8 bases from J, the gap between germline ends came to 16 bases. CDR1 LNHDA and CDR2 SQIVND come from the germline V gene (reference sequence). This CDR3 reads CASRGTLTPEAFF. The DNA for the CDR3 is TGTGCCAGTAGGGGGACCCTAACACCCGAAGCTTTCTTT.

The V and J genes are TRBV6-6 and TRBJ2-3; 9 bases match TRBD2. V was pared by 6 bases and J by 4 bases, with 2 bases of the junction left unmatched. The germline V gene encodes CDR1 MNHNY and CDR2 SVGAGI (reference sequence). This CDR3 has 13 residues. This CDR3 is CASRRGGADTQYF. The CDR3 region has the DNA TGTGCCAGCAGACGCGGGGGGGCAGATACGCAGTATTTT.

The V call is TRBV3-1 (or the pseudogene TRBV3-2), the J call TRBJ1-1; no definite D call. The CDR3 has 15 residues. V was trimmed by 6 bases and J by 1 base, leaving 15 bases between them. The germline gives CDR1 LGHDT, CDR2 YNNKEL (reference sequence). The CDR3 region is CASRLAGPGNTEAFF. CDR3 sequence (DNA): TGTGCCAGCAGATTAGCGGGCCCTGGGAACACTGAAGCTTTCTTT.

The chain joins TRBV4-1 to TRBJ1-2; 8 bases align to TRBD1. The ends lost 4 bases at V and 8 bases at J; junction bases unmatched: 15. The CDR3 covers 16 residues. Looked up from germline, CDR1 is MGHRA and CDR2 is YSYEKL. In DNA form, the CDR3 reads TGCGCCAGCAGCCCGGGACAGGCGGCATATAGGGGAGGCTACACCTTC. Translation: CASSPGQAAYRGGYTF.

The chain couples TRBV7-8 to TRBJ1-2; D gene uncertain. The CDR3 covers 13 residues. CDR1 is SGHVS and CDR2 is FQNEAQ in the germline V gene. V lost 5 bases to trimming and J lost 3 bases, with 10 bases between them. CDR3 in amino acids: CASSLGLDYGYTF. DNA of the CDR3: TGTGCCAGCAGCCTCGGACTGGACTATGGCTACACCTTC.

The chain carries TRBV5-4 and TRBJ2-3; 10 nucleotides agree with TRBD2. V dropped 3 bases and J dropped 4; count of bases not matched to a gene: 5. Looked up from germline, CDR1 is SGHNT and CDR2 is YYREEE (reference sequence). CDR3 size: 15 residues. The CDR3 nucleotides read TGTGCCAGCAGCTACGGACTAGCGGCGGCAGATACGCAGTATTTT. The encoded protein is CASSYGLAAADTQYF.

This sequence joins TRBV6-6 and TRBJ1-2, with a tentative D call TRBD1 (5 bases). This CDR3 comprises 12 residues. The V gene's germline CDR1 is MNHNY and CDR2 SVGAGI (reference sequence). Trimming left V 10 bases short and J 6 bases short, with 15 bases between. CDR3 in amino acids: CATRGFTDGYTF. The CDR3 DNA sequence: TGTGCCACCCGGGGGTTTACGGATGGCTACACCTTC.

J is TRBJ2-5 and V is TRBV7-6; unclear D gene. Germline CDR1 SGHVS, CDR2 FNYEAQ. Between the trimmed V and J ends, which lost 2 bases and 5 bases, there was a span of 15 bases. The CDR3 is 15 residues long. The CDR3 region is CASSLRTIQGETQYF. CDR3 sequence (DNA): TGTGCCAGCAGCTTAAGAACTATCCAAGGGGAGACCCAGTACTTC. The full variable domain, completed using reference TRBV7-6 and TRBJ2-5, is GAGVSQSPRYKVTKRGQDVALRCDPISGHVSLYWYRQALGQGPEFLTYFNYEAQQDKSGLPNDRFSAERPEGSISTLTIQRTEQRDSAMYRCASSLRTIQGETQYFGPGTRLLVL.

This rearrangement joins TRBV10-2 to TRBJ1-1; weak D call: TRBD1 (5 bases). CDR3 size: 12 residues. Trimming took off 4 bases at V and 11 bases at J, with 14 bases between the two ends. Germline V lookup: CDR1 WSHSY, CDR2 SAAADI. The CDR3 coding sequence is TGCGCCAGCAGTGGGGACGTACCACGGGCTTTCTTT. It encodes CASSGDVPRAFF.

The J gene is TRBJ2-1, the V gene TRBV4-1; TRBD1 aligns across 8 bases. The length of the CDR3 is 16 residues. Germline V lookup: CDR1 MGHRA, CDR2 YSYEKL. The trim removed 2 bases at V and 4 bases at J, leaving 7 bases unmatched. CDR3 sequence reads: CASSQRNRGDYNEQFF. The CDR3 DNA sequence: TGCGCCAGCAGCCAACGAAACAGGGGGGATTACAATGAGCAGTTCTTC.

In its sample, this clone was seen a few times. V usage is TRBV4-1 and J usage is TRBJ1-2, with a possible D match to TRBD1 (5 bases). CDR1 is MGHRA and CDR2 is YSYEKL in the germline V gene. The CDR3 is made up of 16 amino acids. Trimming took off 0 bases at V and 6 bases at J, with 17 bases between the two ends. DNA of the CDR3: TGCGCCAGCAGCCAAGATCGACGCCAGGGTTTCGATGGCTACACCTTC. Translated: CASSQDRRQGFDGYTF.

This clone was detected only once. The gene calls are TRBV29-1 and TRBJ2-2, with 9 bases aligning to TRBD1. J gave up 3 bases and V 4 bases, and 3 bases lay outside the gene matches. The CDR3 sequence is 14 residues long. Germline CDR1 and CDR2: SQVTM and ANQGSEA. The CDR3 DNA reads TGCAGCGTTGCTCGGACAGGGGACACCGGGGAGCTGTTTTTT. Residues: CSVARTGDTGELFF.

The CDR3 sequence: CASSVQVKGEAFF. The CDR3 DNA sequence: TGTGCCAGCAGCGTACAGGTTAAAGGTGAAGCTTTCTTT. V usage is TRBV6-5 and J usage is TRBJ1-1; D may be TRBD1 (5 bases). Germline V gene sequence: CDR1 MNHEY, CDR2 SVGAGI. Trimming left V 6 bases short and J 7 bases short, with 15 bases between. This CDR3 has 13 residues.

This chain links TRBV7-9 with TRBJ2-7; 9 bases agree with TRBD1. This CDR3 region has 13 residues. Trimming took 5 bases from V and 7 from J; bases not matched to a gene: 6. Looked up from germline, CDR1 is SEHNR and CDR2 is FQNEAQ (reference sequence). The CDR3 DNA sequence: TGTGCCAGCAGCGGGACAGGGCCGGGGGAGCAGTACTTC. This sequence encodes CASSGTGPGEQYF. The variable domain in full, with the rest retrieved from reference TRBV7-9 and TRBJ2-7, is DTGVSQNPRHKITKRGQNVTFRCDPISEHNRLYWYRQTLGQGPEFLTYFQNEAQLEKSRLLSDRFSAERPKGSFSTLEIQRTEQGDSAMYLCASSGTGPGEQYFGPGTRLTVT.

For the CDR3, the DNA is TGTGCCAGCAGACTCGGGACACGTGGAAACACCATATATTTT. Encoded protein: CASRLGTRGNTIYF. V gene TRBV6-6 combines with J gene TRBJ1-3, with D possibly being TRBD1 (6 bases). The germline gives CDR1 MNHNY, CDR2 SVGAGI (reference sequence). V dropped 6 bases and J dropped 3 bases, with 12 bases sitting between them. CDR3 size: 14 residues.

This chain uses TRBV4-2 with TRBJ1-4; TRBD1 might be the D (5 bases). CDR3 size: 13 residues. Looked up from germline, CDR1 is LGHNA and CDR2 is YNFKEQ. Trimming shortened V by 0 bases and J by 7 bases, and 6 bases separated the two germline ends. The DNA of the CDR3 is TGTGCCAGCAGCCAAGAAGGGGTTGAAAAACTGTTTTTT. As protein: CASSQEGVEKLFF.

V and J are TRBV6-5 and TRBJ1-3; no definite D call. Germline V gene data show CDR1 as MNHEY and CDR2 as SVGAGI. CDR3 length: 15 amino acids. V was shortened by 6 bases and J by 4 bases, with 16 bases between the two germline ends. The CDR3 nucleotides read TGTGCCAGCAGGGCAGGCTCTGGAGTAGGAAACACCATATATTTT. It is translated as CASRAGSGVGNTIYF.

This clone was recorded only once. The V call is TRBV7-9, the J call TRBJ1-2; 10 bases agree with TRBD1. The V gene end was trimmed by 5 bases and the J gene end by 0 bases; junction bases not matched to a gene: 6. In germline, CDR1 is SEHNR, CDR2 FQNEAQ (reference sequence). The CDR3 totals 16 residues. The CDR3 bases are TGTGCCAGCAGCCAAGAGACAGGGGGCTCTAACTATGGCTACACCTTC. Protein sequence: CASSQETGGSNYGYTF.

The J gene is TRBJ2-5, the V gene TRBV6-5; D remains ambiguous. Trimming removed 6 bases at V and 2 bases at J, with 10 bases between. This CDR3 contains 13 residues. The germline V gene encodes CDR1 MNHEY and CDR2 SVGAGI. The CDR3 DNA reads TGTGCCAGCAGCGACTTAAGACAAGAGACCCAGTACTTC. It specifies CASSDLRQETQYF.

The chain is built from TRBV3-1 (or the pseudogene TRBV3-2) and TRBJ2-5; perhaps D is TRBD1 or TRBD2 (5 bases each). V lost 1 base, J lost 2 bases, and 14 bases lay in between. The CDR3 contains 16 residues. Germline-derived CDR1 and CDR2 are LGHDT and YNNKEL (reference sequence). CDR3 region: CASSQGIWGSQETQYF. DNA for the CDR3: TGTGCCAGCAGCCAAGGTATCTGGGGGTCACAAGAGACCCAGTACTTC.

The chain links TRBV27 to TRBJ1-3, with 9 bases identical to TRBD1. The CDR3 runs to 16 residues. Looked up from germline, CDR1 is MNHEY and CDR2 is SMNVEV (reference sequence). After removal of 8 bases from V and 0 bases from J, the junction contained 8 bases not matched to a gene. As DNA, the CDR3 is TGTGCCAGCGGGGCAACAGGGGGCTACTCTGGAAACACCATATATTTT. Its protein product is CASGATGGYSGNTIYF.

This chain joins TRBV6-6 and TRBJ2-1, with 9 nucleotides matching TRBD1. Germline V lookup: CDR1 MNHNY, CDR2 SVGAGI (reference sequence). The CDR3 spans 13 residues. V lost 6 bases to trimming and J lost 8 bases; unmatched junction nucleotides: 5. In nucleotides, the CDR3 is TGTGCCAGCAGGGGGGACAGGGACTATGAGCAGTTCTTC. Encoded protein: CASRGDRDYEQFF.

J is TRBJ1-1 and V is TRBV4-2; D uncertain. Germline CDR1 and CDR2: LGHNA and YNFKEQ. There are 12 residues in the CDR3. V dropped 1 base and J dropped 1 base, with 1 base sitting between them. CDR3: CASSQGNTEAFF. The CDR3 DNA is TGTGCCAGCAGCCAAGGGAACACTGAAGCTTTCTTT.

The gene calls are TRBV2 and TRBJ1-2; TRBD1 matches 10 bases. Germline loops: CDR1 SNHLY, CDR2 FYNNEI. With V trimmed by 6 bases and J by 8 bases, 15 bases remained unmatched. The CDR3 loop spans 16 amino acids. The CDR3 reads CASRPGTGAGLRGYTF. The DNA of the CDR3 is TGTGCCAGCAGACCCGGGACAGGGGCAGGGTTGAGGGGCTACACCTTC. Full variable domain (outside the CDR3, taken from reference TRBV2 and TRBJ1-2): EPEVTQTPSHQVTQMGQEVILRCVPISNHLYFYWYRQILGQKVEFLVSFYNNEISEKSEIFDDQFSVERPDGSNFTLKIRSTKLEDSAMYFCASRPGTGAGLRGYTFGSGTRLTVV.

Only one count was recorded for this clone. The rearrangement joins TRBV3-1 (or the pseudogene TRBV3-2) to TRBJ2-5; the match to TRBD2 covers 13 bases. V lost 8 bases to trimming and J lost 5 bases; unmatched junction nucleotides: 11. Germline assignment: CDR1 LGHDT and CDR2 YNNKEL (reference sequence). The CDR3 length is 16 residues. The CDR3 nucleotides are TGTGCCAGCCCATGGACTAGCGGGGGCGGGTGGGAGACCCAGTACTTC. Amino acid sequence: CASPWTSGGGWETQYF.

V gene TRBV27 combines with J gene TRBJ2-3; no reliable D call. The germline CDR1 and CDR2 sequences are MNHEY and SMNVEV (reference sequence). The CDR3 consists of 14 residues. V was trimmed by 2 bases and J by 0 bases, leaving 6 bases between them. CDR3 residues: CASSLISSTDTQYF. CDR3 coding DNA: TGTGCCAGCAGTTTAATTTCTAGCACAGATACGCAGTATTTT.

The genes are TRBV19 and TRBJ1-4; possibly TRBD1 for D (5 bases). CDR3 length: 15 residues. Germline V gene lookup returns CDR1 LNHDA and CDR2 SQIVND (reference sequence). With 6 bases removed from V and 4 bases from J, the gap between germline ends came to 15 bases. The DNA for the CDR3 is TGTGCCAGTAGCAATCCGGGACGGAGTAATGAAAAACTGTTTTTT. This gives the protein CASSNPGRSNEKLFF. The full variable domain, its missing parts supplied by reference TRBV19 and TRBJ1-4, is DGGITQSPKYLFRKEGQNVTLSCEQNLNHDAMYWYRQDPGQGLRLIYYSQIVNDFQKGDIAEGYSVSREKKESFPLTVTSAQKNPTAFYLCASSNPGRSNEKLFFGSGTQLSVL.